These 3 T cell receptor beta chains were sequenced from one sample in a study of T cell changes during pregnancy in multiple sclerosis. Profiled with immunoSEQ multiplex PCR; TCRdb holds only in-frame clones, not every one. The table has approximately 74,000 clones, 85% to 95% seen once. Sequencing used peripheral blood, obtained before pregnancy. These receptors originate from a female donor with multiple sclerosis, enrolled in a pregnancy study.

CDR3 residues: CASSWEGTDTQYF. For the CDR3, the DNA is TGCGCCAGCAGCTGGGAGGGCACAGATACGCAGTATTTT. The rearrangement links TRBV5-1 to TRBJ2-3; D may be TRBD2 (6 bases). The CDR3 is 13 residues long. V shed 3 bases and J shed 1 base, with 6 bases lying between them. The germline V gene has CDR1 SGHRS and CDR2 YFSETQ.

This chain links TRBV28 with TRBJ2-7; D unclear. CDR1 is MDHEN and CDR2 is SYDVKM in the germline V gene. Trimming removed 6 bases at V and 7 bases at J, with 13 bases between. The CDR3 consists of 12 residues. CDR3 in DNA: TGTGCCAGCAGACCTCCCCTGAGGGAGCAGTACTTC. Translating gives CASRPPLREQYF. Full variable domain (remainder filled in from reference TRBV28 and TRBJ2-7): DVKVTQSSRYLVKRTGEKVFLECVQDMDHENMFWYRQDPGLGLRLIYFSYDVKMKEKGDIPEGYSVSREKKERFSLILESASTNQTSMYLCASRPPLREQYFGPGTRLTVT.

The chain joins TRBV18 to TRBJ2-1; 8 positions agree with TRBD1. Per germline, CDR1 KGHSH and CDR2 LQKENI. Unmatched junction bases numbered 4, after V lost 6 bases and J lost 0 bases. The CDR3 loop spans 15 amino acids. The CDR3 protein is CASSPTGGSYNEQFF. The CDR3 nucleotides are TGTGCCAGCTCGCCTACAGGGGGCTCCTACAATGAGCAGTTCTTC.